Listed here are 13 T cell receptor beta chains from one sample, sequenced in a study of T cell changes during pregnancy in multiple sclerosis. Assay: immunoSEQ multiplex PCR; the TCRdb copy retains only in-frame clones and omits some. The sample yields more than 20,000 clones, approximately 90% seen once. The input for sequencing was CD4+ T cells from peripheral blood mononuclear cells, taken after pregnancy. These receptor sequences come from a female donor in good health, enrolled as a control in a pregnancy study.

This rearrangement joins TRBV5-5 to TRBJ2-7; 14 positions agree with TRBD2. Unmatched junction bases numbered 9, after V lost 1 base and J lost 3 bases. CDR1 is SGHKS and CDR2 is YYEKEE in the germline V gene (reference sequence). The CDR3 length is 18 residues. The CDR3: CASSLSGLAGGEGYEQYF. As DNA, the CDR3 is TGTGCCAGCAGCTTGTCTGGACTAGCGGGGGGCGAGGGCTACGAGCAGTACTTC.

V gene TRBV7-9 combines with J gene TRBJ2-3; D is unresolved. This CDR3 has 13 amino acids. Germline V gene lookup returns CDR1 SEHNR and CDR2 FQNEAQ (reference sequence). V lost 1 base, J lost 7 bases, and 9 bases lay in between. CDR3 nucleotides: TGTGCCAGCAGCTTAGAACTATTATATACGCAGTATTTT. As protein: CASSLELLYTQYF.

J is TRBJ1-1 and V is TRBV2, with D perhaps TRBD1 (6 bases). This CDR3 is 14 amino acids long. The V gene's germline CDR1 is SNHLY and CDR2 FYNNEI. V lost 4 bases and J 4 bases, leaving 13 bases between the germline ends. The CDR3 bases are TGTGCCAGCAGTGTCCTCAGGGGACGCACTGAAGCTTTCTTT. Translation: CASSVLRGRTEAFF.

CDR3 sequence: CASSLVSETQYF. The CDR3, as DNA: TGCGCCAGCAGCTTGGTGTCGGAGACCCAGTACTTC. The chain recombines TRBV5-1 with TRBJ2-5; D gene uncertain. The CDR3 has 12 residues. The V gene's germline CDR1 is SGHRS and CDR2 YFSETQ. The V end was cut by 0 bases, the J end by 5 bases, with 5 bases between.

The chain combines TRBV6-5 with TRBJ1-2, with D hard to call. This CDR3 region has 15 residues. Germline CDR1 MNHEY, CDR2 SVGAGI. V lost 5 bases, J lost 4 bases, and 17 bases lay in between. In nucleotides, the CDR3 is TGTGCCAGCAGTCGTACGGTAGCGCTCGGCTATGGCTACACCTTC. Its protein is CASSRTVALGYGYTF.

The chain employs TRBV29-1 and TRBJ2-5; D is possibly TRBD2 (6 bases). The J call could be wrong; TRBJ2-7 is a better fit for the DNA end. The CDR3 is 13 residues long. Germline V gives CDR1 SQVTM, CDR2 ANQGSEA. The CDR3 spells CSVARGNAYEQYF. CDR3 nucleotide sequence: TGCAGCGTTGCACGGGGGAACGCCTACGAGCAGTACTTC.

The chain has TRBV7-2 and TRBJ2-7; 10 nucleotides line up with TRBD2. Losses at the gene ends were 3 bases for V and 7 bases for J; bases not matched to a gene: 9. The CDR3 loop spans 15 amino acids. CDR1 and CDR2 (germline): SGHTA, FQGNSA. The DNA for the CDR3 is TGTGCCAGCAGCTTCATAGTTAGCGGGAGGTGGGAGCAGTACTTC. Encoded protein: CASSFIVSGRWEQYF.

The gene calls are TRBV6-5 and TRBJ2-5; 7 bases align to TRBD2. From germline, CDR1 is MNHEY and CDR2 SVGAGI. The length of the CDR3 is 14 residues. J was trimmed by 7 bases and V by 7 bases; bases with no gene match: 12. The DNA of the CDR3 is TGTGCCAGCACCCCATGGGGGGGTATGGGGACCCAGTACTTC. It translates to CASTPWGGMGTQYF.

The V gene is TRBV11-2, the J gene TRBJ1-6; D perhaps matches TRBD1 (6 bases). CDR1 and CDR2 (germline): SGHAT, FQNNGV. V was clipped by 4 bases and J by 16 bases, with 14 bases between them. This CDR3 has 12 residues. CDR3 loop: CASSSHRALLHF. CDR3 sequence (DNA): TGTGCCAGCAGCTCCCACAGGGCCTTACTCCACTTT.

The chain employs TRBV7-2 and TRBJ2-7, with 7 nucleotides matching TRBD1. V was pared by 0 bases and J by 0 bases, with 5 bases of the junction left unmatched. The CDR3 length is 16 residues. Germline assignment: CDR1 SGHTA and CDR2 FQGNSA. In nucleotides, the CDR3 is TGTGCCAGCAGCTTAGCCGGGACAGACAACTCCTACGAGCAGTACTTC. Residues: CASSLAGTDNSYEQYF.

This chain uses TRBV18 with TRBJ1-4, with D perhaps TRBD1 (5 bases). The germline V gene encodes CDR1 KGHSH and CDR2 LQKENI. The CDR3 consists of 17 residues. V lost 6 bases, J lost 0 bases, and 17 bases lay in between. The CDR3: CASSGTFRDATNEKLFF. CDR3 nucleotide sequence: TGTGCCAGCTCCGGGACTTTCCGGGATGCAACTAATGAAAAACTGTTTTTT.

The chain uses TRBV27 and TRBJ2-2; D possibly corresponds to TRBD1 (6 bases). The CDR3 consists of 14 residues. The V and J ends lost 3 bases and 3 bases respectively, with 8 bases between them. Germline V gene data show CDR1 as MNHEY and CDR2 as SMNVEV (reference sequence). The CDR3 loop is CASSFQGYTGELFF. The CDR3 bases are TGTGCCAGCAGTTTCCAGGGGTACACCGGGGAGCTGTTTTTT.

The chain joins TRBV7-9 to TRBJ1-3; 8 bases map to TRBD1. Losses at the gene ends were 11 bases for V and 2 bases for J; bases not matched to a gene: 5. The CDR3 spans 13 residues. CDR1 SEHNR and CDR2 FQNEAQ come from the germline V gene (reference sequence). CDR3: CAVPDRAGNTIYF. The DNA of the CDR3 is TGTGCCGTTCCGGACAGGGCTGGAAACACCATATATTTT.